The 23 T cell receptor beta chains presented below share a single source sample, sequenced in a study of T cell changes during pregnancy in multiple sclerosis. Clones were read by immunoSEQ multiplex PCR, and TCRdb kept only the in-frame ones, dropping some. The profile shows about 24,000 clones, around 87% of them singletons. The specimen comprised CD4+ T cells from peripheral blood mononuclear cells, sampled in the second trimester of pregnancy. The receptor source for this set is a female donor in good health, enrolled as a control in a pregnancy study.

DNA of the CDR3: TGCGCCAGCAGCTTGGTGGCAGGGGGCGTGGGGGGCAACGCTGAAGCTTTCTTT. Translation: CASSLVAGGVGGNAEAFF. The chain couples TRBV5-1 to TRBJ1-1, with 8 bases aligning to TRBD1. The CDR3 has 18 amino acids. The J segment lost 6 bases and the V segment lost 0 bases, leaving 16 bases of the junction unmatched. Germline V CDR1 and CDR2: SGHRS, YFSETQ.

The CDR3 loop is CASSIGLAGGQETQYF. CDR3 coding DNA: TGTGCCAGTAGTATCGGGCTAGCGGGGGGGCAAGAGACCCAGTACTTC. This chain connects TRBV19 to TRBJ2-5; 12 bases line up with TRBD2. Looked up from germline, CDR1 is LNHDA and CDR2 is SQIVND (reference sequence). The CDR3 covers 16 residues. V was clipped by 3 bases and J by 2 bases; unmatched bases: 4. The full variable domain, with the rest looked up from reference TRBV19 and TRBJ2-5, is DGGITQSPKYLFRKEGQNVTLSCEQNLNHDAMYWYRQDPGQGLRLIYYSQIVNDFQKGDIAEGYSVSREKKESFPLTVTSAQKNPTAFYLCASSIGLAGGQETQYFGPGTRLLVL.

V is TRBV18 and J is TRBJ1-1; 10 bases fit TRBD1. V was clipped by 1 base and J by 3 bases; unmatched bases: 2. The CDR3 spans 15 residues. In germline, CDR1 is KGHSH, CDR2 LQKENI. The CDR3 region is CASSPLGQGDTEAFF. The CDR3 bases are TGTGCCAGCTCACCACTCGGACAGGGGGACACTGAAGCTTTCTTT.

This chain links TRBV7-2 with TRBJ1-4; TRBD1 aligns across 7 bases. CDR1 and CDR2 from the germline V gene are SGHTA and FQGNSA. The CDR3 has 15 residues. Germline trimming cut 4 bases from V and 4 bases from J; bases unmatched to any gene: 6. DNA for the CDR3: TGTGCCAGCAGCTCAGAGACAGGGATTAATGAAAAACTGTTTTTT. Translating gives CASSSETGINEKLFF.

The chain couples TRBV5-6 to TRBJ2-5, with D maybe TRBD1 (6 bases). CDR3 length equals 16 residues. V lost 3 bases and J lost 5, with 20 bases in between. Per germline, CDR1 SGHDT and CDR2 YYEEEE. Here the CDR3 DNA reads TGTGCCAGCAGCTCCACAGAGGACAGAATTGGCGAGACCCAGTACTTC. Translating it yields CASSSTEDRIGETQYF.

V and J are TRBV5-1 and TRBJ1-1; 11 bases line up with TRBD1. J gave up 0 bases and V 4 bases, and 5 bases lay outside the gene matches. Germline-derived CDR1 and CDR2 are SGHRS and YFSETQ. The length of the CDR3 is 16 residues. The CDR3 here is CASSGGQGVMNTEAFF. The CDR3 DNA follows: TGCGCCAGCAGCGGGGGACAGGGGGTAATGAACACTGAAGCTTTCTTT.

This rearrangement joins TRBV12-5 to TRBJ2-1; D perhaps matches TRBD2 (6 bases). V lost 4 bases and J lost 10, with 8 bases in between. Germline V gene data show CDR1 as LGHNT and CDR2 as FRNRAP. The CDR3 sequence is 11 residues long. The CDR3 sequence: CASGSGGEQFF. DNA of the CDR3: TGTGCTAGTGGTTCCGGAGGGGAGCAGTTCTTC.

The V and J genes are TRBV5-6 and TRBJ2-7, with 7 bases matching TRBD2. The length of the CDR3 is 16 residues. The germline V gene encodes CDR1 SGHDT and CDR2 YYEEEE. V lost 0 bases to trimming and J lost 3 bases; unmatched junction nucleotides: 9. This chain's CDR3 is CASSLGLKTSLYEQYF. Here the CDR3 DNA reads TGTGCCAGCAGCTTGGGCCTTAAGACTAGCCTCTACGAGCAGTACTTC.

Comments on this clone: Other nucleotide sequences in the sample specify the same CDR3. The J gene is TRBJ2-4, the V gene TRBV9; possible D gene TRBD2, 6 bases. This CDR3 contains 14 residues. Germline V lookup: CDR1 SGDLS, CDR2 YYNGEE. V was shortened by 3 bases and J by 0 bases, with 7 bases between the two germline ends. The CDR3 DNA is TGTGCCAGCAGCGCGGGACTAGCCAAAAACATTCAGTACTTC. Its protein is CASSAGLAKNIQYF.

The chain couples TRBV5-5 to TRBJ2-7; the D is unclear. The germline gives CDR1 SGHKS, CDR2 YYEKEE (reference sequence). CDR3 length equals 13 residues. V was trimmed by 4 bases and J by 2 bases, leaving 10 bases between them. CDR3 sequence reads: CASSIRRAYEQYF. The CDR3 nucleotides are TGTGCCAGCAGCATCAGACGGGCCTACGAGCAGTACTTC.

V is TRBV29-1 and J is TRBJ1-3; tentatively, D is TRBD1 (6 bases). Germline V gene sequence: CDR1 SQVTM, CDR2 ANQGSEA. V was cut by 8 bases and J by 9 bases, with 14 bases left in between. The CDR3 is 11 residues long. Written as DNA, the CDR3 is TGCAGCTCATCGACAGGTGGCACCATATATTTT. Amino acids: CSSSTGGTIYF.

This chain uses TRBV29-1 with TRBJ1-4; the D is unclear. The CDR3 contains 16 residues. Per germline, CDR1 SQVTM and CDR2 ANQGSEA. V lost 0 bases and J 0 bases, leaving 11 bases between the germline ends. Here the CDR3 reads CSVEDRGSPTNEKLFF. CDR3 nucleotides: TGCAGCGTTGAAGATCGGGGTTCACCAACTAATGAAAAACTGTTTTTT.

The chain joins TRBV2 to TRBJ2-1; 10 bases are a match to TRBD1. This CDR3 spans 17 amino acids. Trimming cost V 5 bases and J 2 bases; bases outside gene matches: 9. Germline-derived CDR1 and CDR2 are SNHLY and FYNNEI. The CDR3 spells CASSQGQGFSPYNEQFF. CDR3 in DNA: TGTGCCAGCAGTCAGGGACAGGGGTTTAGCCCCTACAATGAGCAGTTCTTC.

The chain has TRBV19 and TRBJ2-5, with TRBD2 matching 16 bases. V lost 5 bases to trimming and J lost 5 bases; unmatched junction nucleotides: 2. Germline CDR1 is LNHDA and CDR2 is SQIVND (reference sequence). The length of the CDR3 is 15 residues. The CDR3 DNA follows: TGTGCCAGTAGTTCGGGACTAGCGGGAGGGGAGACCCAGTACTTC. It encodes CASSSGLAGGETQYF.

This chain joins TRBV29-1 and TRBJ2-1; 9 bases are a match to TRBD1. CDR3 length: 16 amino acids. V lost 7 bases, J lost 7 bases, and 17 bases stayed unmatched. The germline CDR1 and CDR2 sequences are SQVTM and ANQGSEA. CDR3 region: CSARPRPGTGRNEQFF. As DNA, the CDR3 is TGCAGCGCCCGACCACGCCCCGGGACAGGGAGGAATGAGCAGTTCTTC.

This clone was observed once. The chain joins TRBV6-1 to TRBJ1-1, with TRBD1 as a possible D gene (5 bases). The CDR3 is 14 residues long. Germline V gene sequence: CDR1 MNHNS, CDR2 SASEGT. Trimming shortened V by 5 bases and J by 3 bases, and 13 bases separated the two germline ends. The CDR3 reads CASSRTHGDTEAFF. CDR3 in DNA: TGTGCCAGCAGTAGGACACATGGGGACACTGAAGCTTTCTTT.

The V and J genes are TRBV7-9 and TRBJ2-3; D possibly corresponds to TRBD2 (6 bases). Trimming took 7 bases from V and 2 from J, leaving 10 bases between them. The germline V gene has CDR1 SEHNR and CDR2 FQNEAQ (reference sequence). The CDR3 is 13 amino acids. The CDR3 DNA sequence: TGTGCCAGCAACCGGGACTTCACAGATACGCAGTATTTT. It specifies CASNRDFTDTQYF.

This chain joins TRBV5-1 and TRBJ2-7, with a possible D match to TRBD1 (6 bases). Looked up from germline, CDR1 is SGHRS and CDR2 is YFSETQ. The CDR3 runs to 14 residues. V shed 4 bases and J shed 0 bases, with 11 bases lying between them. CDR3 loop: CASSPEGVSYEQYF. The CDR3 nucleotides read TGCGCCAGCAGCCCTGAGGGGGTCTCCTACGAGCAGTACTTC. The whole variable domain, remainder taken from reference TRBV5-1 and TRBJ2-7, is KAGVTQTPRYLIKTRGQQVTLSCSPISGHRSVSWYQQTPGQGLQFLFEYFSETQRNKGNFPGRFSGRQFSNSRSEMNVSTLELGDSALYLCASSPEGVSYEQYFGPGTRLTVT.

The CDR3 bases are TGCGCCAGCACCAGATCCGGGACAGGGGTCTCTGGAAACACCATATATTTT. Amino acids: CASTRSGTGVSGNTIYF. The J gene is TRBJ1-3, the V gene TRBV5-1; 10 bases are a match to TRBD1. Trimming took 6 bases from V and 0 from J; bases not matched to a gene: 9. Germline loops: CDR1 SGHRS, CDR2 YFSETQ. The CDR3 has 17 residues.

Concerning this clone: In the same sample, other DNA sequences code for this CDR3. This rearrangement joins TRBV7-2 to TRBJ2-5; no firm D call. There are 11 residues in the CDR3. Trimming shortened V by 5 bases and J by 2 bases, and 3 bases separated the two germline ends. Germline values: CDR1 SGHTA, CDR2 FQGNSA. The CDR3 DNA sequence: TGTGCCAGCAGCCCTCAAGAGACCCAGTACTTC. Protein: CASSPQETQYF.

CDR3: CASSLSTSGYYEQYF. CDR3 nucleotides: TGTGCCAGCAGCTTATCTACTAGCGGATACTACGAGCAGTACTTC. The chain combines TRBV7-2 with TRBJ2-7, with 8 bases matching TRBD2. The V and J ends lost 2 bases and 3 bases, in that order; junction bases with no gene match: 6. The CDR3 runs 15 residues. Germline V gene sequence: CDR1 SGHTA, CDR2 FQGNSA.

This chain links TRBV6-5 with TRBJ1-2, with D tentatively TRBD1 (5 bases). In germline, CDR1 is MNHEY, CDR2 SVGAGI. CDR3 size: 15 residues. The V end was cut by 8 bases, the J end by 4 bases, with 20 bases between. CDR3 DNA sequence: TGTGCCAGCGGCCGAGGTTCGCGACAGCCCTATGGCTACACCTTC. Translating gives CASGRGSRQPYGYTF.

The chain employs TRBV27 and TRBJ1-2; maybe TRBD1 (6 bases). The V gene's germline CDR1 is MNHEY and CDR2 SMNVEV (reference sequence). V was pared by 8 bases and J by 0 bases, with 16 bases between. The CDR3 totals 15 residues. The CDR3 here is CASFSLGQPNYGYTF. CDR3 nucleotide sequence: TGTGCCAGCTTCAGCCTTGGACAGCCTAACTATGGCTACACCTTC.